Sequencing of this TCR beta chain was carried out in a study of cytomegalovirus exposure and HLA in healthy donors. This clone was seen a handful of times. As yet, its antigen is unknown. Study conclusions and caveats: CMV serostatus was the only immune exposure information that was available. A few chains tied to CMV proved CMV antigen-specific in vitro.

This PCR relied on a set of 60 Vbeta primers and 13 Jbeta primers. TCRdb keeps only in-frame clones here, not all; method: immunoSEQ multiplex PCR. The profile shows about 170,000 clones, more than 70% of them singletons. The V end lost 2 bases, the J end lost 1 base, and 9 bases lay between the germline ends. The CDR3 covers 14 residues. CDR1 SGHRS and CDR2 YFSETQ come from the germline V gene. The source material was PBMCs. The chain links TRBV5-1 to TRBJ1-1; D not resolved. This clonotype was sampled from a girl aged 5-17 years in good health and CMV-seronegative. The DNA for the CDR3 is TGCGCCAGCAGCTTTGTCCGCGGGAACACTGAAGCTTTCTTT. Its translation: CASSFVRGNTEAFF.